This T cell receptor beta chain appears in the sequencing data of a study of long-term antiretroviral therapy in people with HIV. About the research overall: Collection of the earliest samples took place about a decade ahead of the 2015 immediate-ART recommendation. Study findings and constraints: Increased diversity was seen after ART, yet it remained lower than in transplant donor controls.

The CDR3 totals 12 residues. Germline CDR1 reads MNHEY; CDR2 reads SMNVEV (reference sequence). Unmatched junction bases numbered 4, after V lost 6 bases and J lost 6 bases. This was the immunoSEQ v3.0 assay at survey level. Each sample had sequencing targeting about 40,000-55,000 T-cell genomes. The method was immunoSEQ multiplex PCR; TCRdb's version includes in-frame clones alone and lacks a portion of them. The repertoire consists of 30,000 to 40,000 clones, with 83% occurring once and the leading ten covering roughly 7.9%. Points on this clone: Its antigen is currently unknown.

This chain connects TRBV27 to TRBJ2-7; 8 nucleotides match TRBD1. The sample consisted of unsorted PBMCs, taken 0.4 years before starting antiretroviral therapy. This clonotype was sampled from a man aged 18 to 30 with HIV. The CDR3 sequence: CASSGQGTEQYF. CDR3 DNA: TGTGCCAGCAGCGGACAGGGAACCGAGCAGTACTTC.